This T cell receptor (beta chain) appears in the sequencing data of a study of a mutant IDH1 vaccine in newly diagnosed glioma. CDR1 and CDR2 (germline): MNHEY, SVGAGI. Between the trimmed V and J ends, which lost 10 bases and 3 bases, there was a span of 8 bases. This CDR3 comprises 11 residues. Documented time point: week 47, end of study. Doses comprised 300 ug of mutant IDH1 20-mer peptide each, plus topical imiquimod. Sequencing was performed with immunoSEQ multiplex PCR; in TCRdb, only in-frame clones are kept and a portion is missing. The sample has approximately 50,000 clones; 76% are singletons. In the case of this clone: Its target is unknown.

The sequence derives from a woman aged 40-49 years with glioma. Some clones in this sample may be carry-over from other donors' samples. Sequenced material: PBMCs, taken from a glioma patient whose treatment included an IDH1 peptide vaccine. V is TRBV6-5 and J is TRBJ2-3, with no clear D. CDR3 sequence reads: CATSRTDTQYF. The CDR3 coding sequence is TGTGCCACCTCCCGGACAGATACGCAGTATTTT.